This is a list of T cell receptor beta chains from one sample in a study of PD-1 blockade in classical Hodgkin lymphoma. Clones were sequenced by immunoSEQ multiplex PCR, and TCRdb holds only the in-frame ones, with some missing. The profile shows about 23,000 clones, approximately 88% of them singletons. The sequencing here drew on peripheral blood mononuclear cells (PBMCs), taken before the fourth cycle of nivolumab. The receptors come from a human donor with classical Hodgkin lymphoma. CDR3s include the opening cysteine and the closing phenylalanine or tryptophan. Fields, in order: V gene, J gene, CDR3 protein.

>TRBV7-8|TRBJ2-3
CASSFNPHTDTQYF
>TRBV5-1|TRBJ1-2
CASSLEGSPNYGYTF
>TRBV4-1|TRBJ2-1
CASRQGAHNEQFF
>TRBV10-3|TRBJ1-2
CASFPGQGSYGYTF
>TRBV5-1|TRBJ2-4
CASSRDPTRDRGLVGVNIQYF
>TRBV7-8|TRBJ2-7
CASSLGFPRADEQYF
>TRBV6-1|TRBJ2-2
CASSESFRGFTGELFF
>TRBV6-6|TRBJ1-4
CASNPGQGEKLFF
>TRBV18|TRBJ2-7
CASSLRAYEQYF
>TRBV5-1|TRBJ2-3
CASSATRDTLSTDTQYF
>TRBV5-1|TRBJ1-5
CASSLDNLGQPQHF
>TRBV7-2|TRBJ1-2
CASSLTGTGVGYTF
>TRBV18|TRBJ1-2
CASSPDSESYLPYGYTF
>TRBV6-1|TRBJ1-2
CASSEAREVPQRFPYGYTF
>TRBV18|TRBJ2-2
CASSPITPVGVANTGELFF
>TRBV9|TRBJ2-1
CASSVAPNNEQFF
>TRBV6-5|TRBJ1-6
CASSIGSLNSPLHF
>TRBV6-1|TRBJ2-4
CASSDPGNIQYF